A single sample is the source of the 16 T cell receptor beta chains below, sequenced in a study of cytomegalovirus exposure and HLA in healthy donors. With 60 Vbeta and 13 Jbeta primers, the PCR was carried out. TCRdb's copy holds only in-frame clones and misses some; the assay was immunoSEQ multiplex PCR. The sample carries about 200,000 clones, around 79% recorded once. Sequences were obtained from PBMCs. The source of these receptors is a man between 18 and 35 years old in good health and CMV-seronegative.

The CDR3 loop is CASSLGIGADTQYF. The CDR3 bases are TGTGCCAGCAGTTTGGGAATAGGGGCAGATACGCAGTATTTT. The rearrangement links TRBV27 to TRBJ2-3; tentatively, D is TRBD1 (5 bases). In germline, CDR1 is MNHEY, CDR2 SMNVEV (reference sequence). CDR3 size: 14 residues. Trimming stripped 3 bases from V and 4 bases from J, with 11 bases between.

J is TRBJ1-6 and V is TRBV21-1. TRBV21-1 has pseudogene status. CDR3 length: 21 residues. Here the CDR3 reads CASSKVDSDGSPSSYNSPLHF. Here the CDR3 DNA reads TGTGCCAGCAGCAAAGTCGATTCGGACGGGAGCCCTAGCTCCTATAATTCACCCCTCCACTTT.

The genes are TRBV6-6 and TRBJ1-4, with a weak D call TRBD1 (5 bases). Germline V lookup: CDR1 MNHNY, CDR2 SVGAGI (reference sequence). The length of the CDR3 is 16 residues. Trimming shortened V by 4 bases and J by 5 bases, and 17 bases separated the two germline ends. For the CDR3, the DNA is TGTGCCAGCAGTTTAACGGACCGGGGACTAAATGAAAAACTGTTTTTT. Residues: CASSLTDRGLNEKLFF.

This chain connects TRBV6-4 to TRBJ1-2, with a weak D call TRBD1 (6 bases). Trimming took off 5 bases at V and 7 bases at J, with 14 bases between the two ends. This CDR3 comprises 13 residues. CDR1 and CDR2 (germline): MRHNA, SNTAGT. The CDR3 is CASSNNRDGGYTF. The CDR3 nucleotides read TGTGCCAGCAGTAATAACAGGGACGGTGGCTACACCTTC.

Points on this clone: A read error may account for a junction end that differs from germline. This chain connects TRBV7-3 to TRBJ1-1, with D unresolved. This CDR3 is 13 amino acids long. Germline V gene data show CDR1 as SGHTA and CDR2 as FQGTGA. In DNA, the CDR3 is TGTGCCAGCAGCTTAGGCGCGAACAGTGAAGCTTTCTTT. Protein sequence: CASSLGANSEAFF.

V and J are TRBV7-6 and TRBJ2-1; TRBD1 aligns across 7 bases. CDR1 SGHVS and CDR2 FNYEAQ come from the germline V gene. V was clipped by 0 bases and J by 4 bases; unmatched bases: 6. This CDR3 contains 16 residues. The CDR3 coding sequence is TGTGCCAGCAGCTTAGCTCACAGGGGTGGGTACAATGAGCAGTTCTTC. This gives the protein CASSLAHRGGYNEQFF.

The chain has TRBV25-1 and TRBJ1-4, with TRBD1 identical over 10 bases. The CDR3 spans 14 residues. Germline-derived CDR1 and CDR2 are MGHDK and SYGVNS. J gave up 5 bases and V 5 bases, and 2 bases lay outside the gene matches. CDR3 DNA: TGTGCCAGCAGTCCGGGACAGGGGAATGAAAAACTGTTTTTT. Its translation is CASSPGQGNEKLFF. The full variable domain, its missing parts supplied by reference TRBV25-1 and TRBJ1-4, is EADIYQTPRYLVIGTGKKITLECSQTMGHDKMYWYQQDPGMELHLIHYSYGVNSTEKGDLSSESTVSRIRTEHFPLTLESARPSHTSQYLCASSPGQGNEKLFFGSGTQLSVL.

The genes are TRBV6-1 and TRBJ2-5; D may be TRBD1 (6 bases). Trimming removed 5 bases from V and 4 bases from J, with 14 bases in between. Germline V gene sequence: CDR1 MNHNS, CDR2 SASEGT. The CDR3 consists of 14 residues. CDR3 amino acids: CASSLQLGGETQYF. The CDR3 DNA follows: TGTGCCAGCAGTCTACAGTTAGGGGGAGAGACCCAGTACTTC.

V is TRBV5-1 and J is TRBJ2-7, with D perhaps matching TRBD2 (6 bases). The CDR3 consists of 13 residues. Trimming removed 5 bases from V and 13 bases from J, with 22 bases in between. Germline V gene data show CDR1 as SGHRS and CDR2 as YFSETQ. For the CDR3, the DNA is TGCGCCAGCAGGCGGGATTACGGGACGAGGCAATACTTC. It yields the protein CASRRDYGTRQYF.

This clone occurred once. The chain links TRBV21-1 to TRBJ2-7; the D call TRBD2 from the table was never checked on the DNA. TRBV21-1 is a known pseudogene. The CDR3 is 14 amino acids. As DNA, the CDR3 is TGTGCCACCCACACTAGCGGGAGGGCCTACGAGCAGTACTTC. Translating gives CATHTSGRAYEQYF.

The chain couples TRBV6-5 to TRBJ2-7; TRBD2 might be the D (5 bases). The germline V and J ends were trimmed by 0 bases and 10 bases, with 22 bases remaining between them. The CDR3 has 16 residues. Germline CDR1 MNHEY, CDR2 SVGAGI. The CDR3 region has the DNA TGTGCCAGCAGTTACTCGTTTCGACTAACAAAAACTTCCCAGTACTTC. It translates to CASSYSFRLTKTSQYF.

The rearrangement uses TRBV6-5 and TRBJ1-2, with 9 bases lining up with TRBD1. The CDR3 is 14 amino acids. Germline lookup yields CDR1 MNHEY and CDR2 SVGAGI. J gave up 8 bases and V 5 bases, and 9 bases lay outside the gene matches. The CDR3 reads CASSRPGQGGGYTF. The CDR3 DNA sequence: TGTGCCAGCAGTCGTCCGGGACAGGGTGGCGGCTACACCTTC.

V and J are TRBV11-2 and TRBJ1-1; no firm D call. The CDR3 is made up of 14 amino acids. Per the germline V gene, CDR1 is SGHAT and CDR2 is FQNNGV. V was shortened by 1 base and J by 0 bases, with 6 bases between the two germline ends. The CDR3 protein is CASSLVLVNTEAFF. DNA of the CDR3: TGTGCCAGCAGCTTAGTCTTAGTGAACACTGAAGCTTTCTTT.

This rearrangement joins TRBV10-3 to TRBJ1-1, with 7 positions matching TRBD1. The CDR3 totals 15 residues. Looked up from germline, CDR1 is ENHRY and CDR2 is SYGVKD. Trimming removed 5 bases from V and 1 base from J; junction bases left unmatched: 7. CDR3 DNA: TGTGCCATCAGTCCAGACAGGGCAAGGAACACTGAAGCTTTCTTT. It codes for CAISPDRARNTEAFF.

A note on this clone: A junction boundary mismatches the germline segment, possibly from a read error. The J gene is TRBJ2-5, the V gene TRBV7-7, with TRBD2 matching 8 bases. CDR1 SSHAT and CDR2 FNYEAQ come from the germline V gene (reference sequence). There are 14 residues in the CDR3. The CDR3 is CASSPQRGQETQYF. The CDR3 nucleotides are TGTGCTAGCAGCCCCCAGCGGGGGCAAGAGACCCAGTACTTC.

J is TRBJ2-5 and V is TRBV7-2, with 9 bases that match TRBD2. The CDR3 loop spans 16 amino acids. CDR1 and CDR2 (germline): SGHTA, FQGNSA. V lost 1 base, J lost 2 bases, and 5 bases stayed unmatched. The CDR3, as DNA: TGTGCCAGCAGCTTAGTCCCTAGCGGGGCTCAAGAGACCCAGTACTTC. It encodes CASSLVPSGAQETQYF.